These 5 T cell receptor beta chains were sequenced from one sample in a study of T-cell reconstitution after alpha-beta-depleted transplantation in children. Unique molecular identifiers were incorporated when the TCRbeta library was constructed. TCRdb analysed the PCR reads with MiXCR anew, one entry per CDR3 protein. The repertoire holds about 980,000 distinct CDR3 sequences, with roughly 29% as singletons. Sequencing was performed on PBMCs, mostly from graft donor cells, taken 360 days after TCRalphabeta/CD19-depleted stem cell transplant. Receptors originate from a boy less than two years old who had a stem cell transplant for SCID, so the T cells may come from the graft donor.

This clonotype has more than one count but fewer than ten. This chain uses TRBV12-3 or TRBV12-4 with TRBJ2-2, with TRBD1 identical over 7 bases. The V and J ends lost 2 bases and 2 bases, in that order; junction bases with no gene match: 5. The CDR3 contains 16 residues. The CDR3 sequence: CASSLKGQLNTGELFF. CDR3 in DNA: TGTGCCAGCAGTTTAAAGGGACAGCTTAACACCGGGGAGCTGTTTTTT.

The table lists this clonotype with a few counts. The chain uses TRBV20-1 and TRBJ2-3; weak D call: TRBD1 (6 bases). Germline assignment: CDR1 DFQATT and CDR2 SNEGSKA (reference sequence). The CDR3 extends over 15 amino acids. Between the trimmed V and J ends, which lost 5 bases and 1 base, there was a span of 16 bases. CDR3 in amino acids: CSALNRVSGTDTQYF. CDR3 DNA sequence: TGCAGTGCTCTTAACAGGGTGTCAGGCACAGATACGCAGTATTTT.

This clonotype was seen more than once but under ten times. The V call is TRBV11-1, the J call TRBJ2-6; D is perhaps TRBD1 or TRBD2 (6 bases each). The germline V and J ends were trimmed by 1 base and 2 bases, with 24 bases remaining between them. CDR3 length equals 21 residues. Germline loops: CDR1 SGHAT, CDR2 FQDESV (reference sequence). CDR3 nucleotides: TGTGCCAGCAGCTTAGGTTGGGGGGCTGGTGAACAAAGTACTGGGGCCAACGTCCTGACTTTC. Translation: CASSLGWGAGEQSTGANVLTF.

This clonotype was picked up a small number of times. The chain couples TRBV20-1 to TRBJ2-7; possibly TRBD1 or TRBD2 for D (6 bases each). Germline CDR1 and CDR2: DFQATT and SNEGSKA (reference sequence). Trimming removed 0 bases at V and 6 bases at J, with 18 bases between. The CDR3 loop spans 15 amino acids. CDR3 nucleotide sequence: TGCAGTGCTAGAGATGGGGGGACACCTATAACCGAGCAGTACTTC. Translating gives CSARDGGTPITEQYF.

This clonotype occurred a few times. The chain is built from TRBV5-1 and TRBJ2-1, with 7 positions matching TRBD1. Germline CDR1 and CDR2: SGHRS and YFSETQ. The V gene end was trimmed by 3 bases and the J gene end by 5 bases; junction bases not matched to a gene: 11. The length of the CDR3 is 16 residues. DNA for the CDR3: TGCGCCAGCAGCTCTCCCGACAGGGAGTGGGACAATGAGCAGTTCTTC. Its protein is CASSSPDREWDNEQFF.